This T cell receptor beta chain is drawn from a study of CD8+ T cells in alopecia areata. Looking at the study overall: Tofacitinib lasted 6 to 18 months, then 6 months off drug.

Regarding treatment: oral pan-JAK inhibitor, 5-10 mg twice daily. It was cDNA, reverse transcribed from extracted RNA, that served as the sequencing template. Produced via immunoSEQ multiplex PCR; TCRdb's table is partial and in-frame only. This table holds about 120,000 clones, 58% found once. This TCR derives from a human donor with alopecia areata. The sequencing here drew on CD8+ T cells sorted from blood, taken at week 4, from a patient treated with tofacitinib.

The CDR3 DNA reads TGCGCCAGCAGCCCTAGACAGCCGCTGGGGGAGACCCAGTACTTC. Translation gives CASSPRQPLGETQYF. The V call is TRBV5-1, the J call TRBJ2-5; tentatively, D is TRBD1 (5 bases). Per the germline V gene, CDR1 is SGHRS and CDR2 is YFSETQ. V lost 4 bases and J lost 5, with 18 bases in between. CDR3 length: 15 residues.